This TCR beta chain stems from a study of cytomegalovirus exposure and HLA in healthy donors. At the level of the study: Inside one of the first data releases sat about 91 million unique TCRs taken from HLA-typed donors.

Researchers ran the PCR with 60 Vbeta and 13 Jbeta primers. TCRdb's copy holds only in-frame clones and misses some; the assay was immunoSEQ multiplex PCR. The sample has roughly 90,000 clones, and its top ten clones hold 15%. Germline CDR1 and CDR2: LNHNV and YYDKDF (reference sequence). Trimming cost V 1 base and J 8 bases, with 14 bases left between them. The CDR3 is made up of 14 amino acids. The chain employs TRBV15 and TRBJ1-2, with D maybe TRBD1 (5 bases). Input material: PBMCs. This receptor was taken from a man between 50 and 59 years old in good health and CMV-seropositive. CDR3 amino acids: CATSRGDSITGYTF. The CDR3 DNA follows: TGTGCCACCAGCAGAGGAGACAGCATCACGGGCTACACCTTC.